This T cell receptor beta chain was found in a study of shared clonotypes between healthy human individuals. Subsets obtained from CD4+ cells comprised CD45RA+ naive and CD45RA-negative memory cells. V shed 5 bases and J 1 base; nucleotides not matched to a gene: 7. CDR3 size: 16 residues. CDR1 and CDR2 (germline): SEHNR, FQNEAQ (reference sequence). Repertoires were generated with immunoSEQ multiplex PCR, while TCRdb's copy carries only in-frame clones and drops some. The table shows some 2,400,000 clones, with around 95% occurring only once. This TCR came from a young man in good health. V and J are TRBV7-9 and TRBJ2-5, with 10 bases aligning to TRBD2. The sequencing sample was made of naive CD4+ T cells sorted from blood. The subset here: CD45RA+ positively selected. CDR3 residues: CASSTRTSGSQETQYF. CDR3 nucleotide sequence: TGTGCCAGCAGCACCAGGACTAGCGGTTCCCAAGAGACCCAGTACTTC.